This T cell receptor (beta chain) emerged from a study of blood T cell repertoires in COVID-19. The table came from immunoSEQ multiplex PCR; TCRdb's copy has only in-frame clones and leaves some out. This table holds roughly 59,000 clones, 78% found once. Trimming took 0 bases from V and 4 from J, leaving 9 bases between them. Germline CDR1 is GTSNPN and CDR2 is SVGIG (reference sequence). The CDR3 sequence is 14 residues long. In this sample, this clone turned up a few times. The sample comprised peripheral blood. The chain combines TRBV30 with TRBJ1-4, with a possible D match to TRBD1 (5 bases). The sequence came from a man aged 80 or over with acute or convalescent COVID-19. The chain's CDR3 is CAWSVLQVNEKLFF. The CDR3 region has the DNA TGTGCCTGGAGTGTACTACAGGTTAATGAAAAACTGTTTTTT.